These T cell receptor beta chains were read from a single sample in a study of vaccination and CD4 T cells after COVID-19. These receptors are not linked to any known antigen. Via MiXCR, TCRdb re-called the PCR reads, giving one row per CDR3 protein. The sample has around 19,000 distinct CDR3 sequences; 43% are singletons. Sample: CD4+ T cells from blood, cultured in vitro. Receptors originate from a human donor who had recovered from COVID-19. CDR3s include the opening cysteine and the closing phenylalanine or tryptophan. D genes are given only for firm matches. Not every row has a clone size; where given, it reads once, few, many or a size class.

TRBV24-1,.,TRBJ2-7,TRBD1,TGTGCCACCAGTGATACTCGACAGGGGAACGAGCAGTACTTC,CATSDTRQGNEQYF
TRBV18,.,TRBJ2-5,TRBD1,TGTGCCAGCTCACCCCGACAGGGGGGAGGCCAAGAGACCCAGTACTTC,CASSPRQGGGQETQYF
TRBV28,.,TRBJ2-7,.,TGTGCCAGCAGTGTGACAGGAGGAACCTACGAGCAGTACTTC,CASSVTGGTYEQYF
TRBV6-1,few,TRBJ1-1,.,TGTGCCAGCACCCAAATCGGGGGGACCACTGAAGCTTTCTTT,CASTQIGGTTEAFF
TRBV2,few,TRBJ1-5,.,TGTGCCAGCAGAGGGGATAGCAATCAGCCCCAGCATTTT,CASRGDSNQPQHF
TRBV28,.,TRBJ1-2,.,TGTGCCAGCAGTTCAGCGGACAGTCTCTATGGCTACACCTTC,CASSSADSLYGYTF
TRBV7-3,.,TRBJ2-3,.,TGTGCCAGCAGCTCCACCCTCAGTTCCACAGATACGCAGTATTTT,CASSSTLSSTDTQYF
TRBV2,.,TRBJ2-3,TRBD2,TGTGCCACGACCACGGGCGGGGGGGTAGGGGATACGCAGTATTTT,CATTTGGGVGDTQYF
TRBV20-1,.,TRBJ2-7,.,TGCAGTGCTAGAGCGCGGGACAGATTATCCTACGAGCAGTACTTC,CSARARDRLSYEQYF
TRBV7-3,few,TRBJ1-6,TRBD1,TGTGCCAGCAGCCGGGACAGTAATTCACCCCTCCACTTT,CASSRDSNSPLHF
TRBV4-2,.,TRBJ2-2,.,TGTGCCAGCAATATGGGCACCTCGAACACCGGGGAGCTGTTTTTT,CASNMGTSNTGELFF
TRBV20-1,.,TRBJ2-1,.,TGCAGTGCTAACCCCCCCCCAGGCGGAGAGCAGTTCTTC,CSANPPPGGEQFF
TRBV4-2,.,TRBJ1-5,.,TGTGCCAGCAGCCAGGACTATTATAGCAATCAGCCCCAGCATTTT,CASSQDYYSNQPQHF
TRBV5-1,.,TRBJ2-7,.,TGCGCCAGCAGCTTGCACGGGGCCGAGCAGTACTTC,CASSLHGAEQYF
TRBV5-1,.,TRBJ2-3,.,TGCGCCAGCAGCCCCGAGGCCTACACAGATACGCAGTATTTT,CASSPEAYTDTQYF
TRBV11-2,.,TRBJ2-7,TRBD1,TGTGCCAGCAGCTTACCGGGACAGGGGAACTACGAGCAGTACTTC,CASSLPGQGNYEQYF
TRBV4-2,.,TRBJ2-7,TRBD2,TGTGCCAGCAGCCAAGGGGAGGGGAGGATGACCTACGAGCAGTACTTC,CASSQGEGRMTYEQYF
TRBV12-3/TRBV12-4,.,TRBJ1-2,.,TGTGCCAGCAGTTACTTGACAGGATCCTCTAACTATGGCTACACCTTC,CASSYLTGSSNYGYTF
TRBV29-1,.,TRBJ1-1,.,TGCAGCGTTGTGCGGGTTAAGGCGGGATTTTCCACTGAAGCTTTCTTT,CSVVRVKAGFSTEAFF
TRBV6-1,.,TRBJ1-6,TRBD1,TGTGCCAGCAGGACGGGGACAGGGCAGAATTCACCCCTCCACTTT,CASRTGTGQNSPLHF
TRBV10-3,large,TRBJ2-3,.,TGTGCTCTGAGGCGGGGACGCACGGCAGATACGCAGTATTTT,CALRRGRTADTQYF
TRBV25-1,.,TRBJ1-5,.,TGTGCCAGCAGCGCGTTCCCCCTCTTTACTATTAGCAATCAGCCCCAGCATTTT,CASSAFPLFTISNQPQHF